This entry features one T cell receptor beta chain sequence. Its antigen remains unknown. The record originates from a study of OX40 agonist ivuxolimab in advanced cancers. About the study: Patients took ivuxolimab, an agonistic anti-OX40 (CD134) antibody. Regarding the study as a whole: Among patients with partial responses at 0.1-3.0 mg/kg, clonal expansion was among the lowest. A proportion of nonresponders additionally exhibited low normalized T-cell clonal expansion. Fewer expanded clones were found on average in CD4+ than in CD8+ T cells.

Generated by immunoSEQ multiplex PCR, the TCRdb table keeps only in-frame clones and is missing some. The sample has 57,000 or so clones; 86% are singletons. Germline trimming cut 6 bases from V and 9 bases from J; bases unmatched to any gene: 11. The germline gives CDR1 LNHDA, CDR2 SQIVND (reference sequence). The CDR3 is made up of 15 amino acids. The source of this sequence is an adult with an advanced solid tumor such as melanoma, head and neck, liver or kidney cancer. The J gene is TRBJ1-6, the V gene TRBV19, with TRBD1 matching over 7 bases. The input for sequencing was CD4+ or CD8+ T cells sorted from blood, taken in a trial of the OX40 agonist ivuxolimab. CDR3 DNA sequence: TGTGCCAGTAGGACCCCGACAGGGTGGGGTTCACCCCTCCACTTT. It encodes CASRTPTGWGSPLHF.